A selection of T cell receptor beta chains follows, all from one sample in a study of cytomegalovirus exposure and HLA in healthy donors. Sequencing used immunoSEQ multiplex PCR; TCRdb keeps in-frame clones, though not all of them. The sample consists of about 180,000 clones, about 75% of them appearing once. Source material: PBMCs. These TCRs come from a female donor in good health and CMV-seronegative. Each CDR3 is given with its conserved first and last residue.

cdr3_aa: CASSQDLGTGKANEQYF
v_call: TRBV4-3
j_call: TRBJ2-7

cdr3_aa: CASSYPGQVLYGYTF
v_call: TRBV6-5
j_call: TRBJ1-2

cdr3_aa: CASSLAGGLGYTF
v_call: TRBV11-3
j_call: TRBJ1-2

cdr3_aa: CASSQAATGARDTQYF
v_call: TRBV4-2
j_call: TRBJ2-3

cdr3_aa: CASSIDRGKNEQYF
v_call: TRBV28
j_call: TRBJ2-7

cdr3_aa: CASNEVGGTNEKLFF
v_call: TRBV10-1
j_call: TRBJ1-4

cdr3_aa: CASSDRAGISGYTF
v_call: TRBV2
j_call: TRBJ1-2

cdr3_aa: CASSVDAEYGYTF
v_call: TRBV9
j_call: TRBJ1-2

cdr3_aa: CASSFGLGPNTEAFF
v_call: TRBV7-9
j_call: TRBJ1-1

cdr3_aa: CASSQDAAGNQPQHF
v_call: TRBV4-3
j_call: TRBJ1-5

cdr3_aa: CSVVHRGESGYTF
v_call: TRBV29-1
j_call: TRBJ1-2

cdr3_aa: CASIVASSYEQYF
v_call: TRBV30
j_call: TRBJ2-7

cdr3_aa: CASSLEPGTVYGYTF
v_call: TRBV5-5
j_call: TRBJ1-2

cdr3_aa: CASSLDLTGLLNTEAFF
v_call: TRBV11-2
j_call: TRBJ1-1

cdr3_aa: CASSLDSGRIGEQFF
v_call: TRBV7-9
j_call: TRBJ2-1

cdr3_aa: CAWRGPGELFF
v_call: TRBV7-2
j_call: TRBJ2-2

cdr3_aa: CASRGGPASYEQYF
v_call: TRBV6-5
j_call: TRBJ2-7

cdr3_aa: CASSIQGPDSPLHF
v_call: TRBV19
j_call: TRBJ1-6